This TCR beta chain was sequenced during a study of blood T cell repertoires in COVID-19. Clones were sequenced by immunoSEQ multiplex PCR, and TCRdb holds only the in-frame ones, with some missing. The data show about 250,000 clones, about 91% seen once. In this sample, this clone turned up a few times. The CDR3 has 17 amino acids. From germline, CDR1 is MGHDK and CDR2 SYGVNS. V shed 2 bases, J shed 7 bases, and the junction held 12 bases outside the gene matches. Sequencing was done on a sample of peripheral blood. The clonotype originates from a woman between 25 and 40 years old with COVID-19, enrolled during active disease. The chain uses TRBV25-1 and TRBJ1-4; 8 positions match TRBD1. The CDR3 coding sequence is TGTGCCAGCAGTGAAGGGGGCCGCGGACAGGGAGGTGAAAAACTGTTTTTT. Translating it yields CASSEGGRGQGGEKLFF.